The T cell receptor (beta chain) described here comes from a study of lymphopenia after photon versus proton radiotherapy. J was trimmed by 0 bases and V by 0 bases; bases with no gene match: 9. This CDR3 is built from 18 residues. Germline V gene lookup returns CDR1 LGHNA and CDR2 YSLEER. On this clone itself: The antigen is unknown.

The study's findings and limits: Under photons, naive T cells and diversity fell while effector/memory populations rose. Better survival with proton therapy was suggested as possible, not demonstrated. After the lymphocyte nadir, photon-treated repertoires showed oligoclonal expansion, especially of CD8+ Temra cells.

Using immunoSEQ multiplex PCR, the repertoire was profiled, and TCRdb retains in-frame clones only, with some absent. The repertoire includes 150,000 to 200,000 clones, about 88% of them detected once, and approximately 4.8% sits in the top ten. The sequence derives from a man between 50 and 59 years old with gastric cancer. V and J are TRBV4-3 and TRBJ2-3, with 7 bases matching TRBD2. This material consisted of peripheral blood, taken from a patient treated with photon-based radiotherapy. This chain's CDR3 is CASSQDRATSWSTDTQYF. As DNA, the CDR3 is TGCGCCAGCAGCCAAGATCGGGCGACTAGCTGGAGCACAGATACGCAGTATTTT.